This T cell receptor (beta chain) came from a study of blood T cell repertoires in COVID-19. This CDR3 spans 15 amino acids. Trimming left V 8 bases short and J 1 base short, with 17 bases between. Germline V gene sequence: CDR1 MNHEY, CDR2 SVGAGI. Everyone who took part was roughly 18 to 89 years old, and they came from about 25 US areas. Here immunoSEQ multiplex PCR was the method, and the copy in TCRdb shows in-frame clones only, minus some. The repertoire holds hundreds of thousands of clones, with about 88% as singletons. The sequencing input was PBMCs or T cells enriched from blood (not recorded which). This rearrangement joins TRBV6-5 to TRBJ1-1; D not resolved. This clonotype originated in a woman aged 45-65 years who had recovered from COVID-19. The CDR3 protein is CASYLRRGGNTEAFF. The CDR3 nucleotides are TGTGCCAGCTATTTGAGGCGGGGAGGGAACACTGAAGCTTTCTTT.